The T cell receptor beta chain under discussion was sequenced for a study of blood T cell dynamics during melanoma immunotherapy. Points from the study as a whole: PBMC repertoires of eventual disease-control patients split at W3 into clonality or diversity gains.

Regarding time point: pre-treatment baseline. Sequencing was performed with immunoSEQ multiplex PCR; in TCRdb, only in-frame clones are kept and a portion is missing. This sample has approximately 7,000 clones; 75% to 90% occur once, and the top ten carry about 35%. The CDR3 covers 15 residues. After removal of 3 bases from V and 4 bases from J, the junction contained 6 bases not matched to a gene. CDR1 is SQVTM and CDR2 is ANQGSEA in the germline V gene. Of note for this clone: What it binds is unknown.

The specimen comprised blood, sampled from a patient treated with checkpoint blockade. V and J are TRBV29-1 and TRBJ2-2, with TRBD1 matching over 9 bases. The TCR comes from a human donor with melanoma. Some clones in this sample may be carry-over from other donors' samples. The CDR3 region is CSVEGGQGGTGELFF. The CDR3, as DNA: TGCAGCGTTGAGGGGGGACAGGGTGGCACCGGGGAGCTGTTTTTT.